The 9 T cell receptor beta chains below come from one sample, sequenced in a study of blood T cell repertoires in COVID-19 (dated by TCRdb to the early 2020s). Library construction relied on the immunoSEQ multiplex PCR assay. Here the immuneACCESS table is served through TCRdb, limited to in-frame sequences with V and J called. Missing clones are a known gap in these copies; in checked studies unresolved V genes cover under half, and the rest lacks a known reason. The sample yields over 250,000 clones; around 90% were counted once. The biggest ten clones account for about 1% of the sample. The sample consisted of PBMCs or T cells enriched from blood (not recorded which). These receptors originate from a woman aged 30 to 39 who had recovered from COVID-19.

The chain is built from TRBV5-1 and TRBJ2-5, with D unresolved. This CDR3 is 14 amino acids long. Trimming removed 3 bases at V and 1 base at J, with 10 bases between. Germline V gene lookup returns CDR1 SGHRS and CDR2 YFSETQ. The CDR3 reads CASSYPDFQETQYF. The CDR3 nucleotides read TGCGCCAGCAGCTACCCCGACTTCCAAGAGACCCAGTACTTC.

CDR3 sequence: CASSLSGTSGRARNEQFF. DNA of the CDR3: TGTGCCAGCAGCCTATCCGGGACTAGCGGGAGGGCGAGGAATGAGCAGTTCTTC. This rearrangement joins TRBV7-3 to TRBJ2-1; 16 positions match TRBD2. V lost 5 bases, J lost 7 bases, and 11 bases stayed unmatched. The germline V gene encodes CDR1 SGHTA and CDR2 FQGTGA. The CDR3 has 18 amino acids.

The chain joins TRBV5-6 to TRBJ2-7; TRBD1 matches at 7 bases. Germline CDR1 SGHDT, CDR2 YYEEEE. The CDR3 length is 14 residues. The V gene end was trimmed by 3 bases and the J gene end by 3 bases; junction bases not matched to a gene: 6. The CDR3 bases are TGTGCCAGCAGCTCGACAGGGAGTCTCTACGAGCAGTACTTC. Translating gives CASSSTGSLYEQYF.

The gene calls are TRBV27 and TRBJ1-1; 7 nucleotides line up with TRBD1. This CDR3 spans 21 amino acids. Per germline, CDR1 MNHEY and CDR2 SMNVEV (reference sequence). V trimming: 3 bases; J trimming: 2 bases; junction bases outside the gene matches: 24. CDR3 nucleotide sequence: TGTGCCAGCAGTTTTTCTTATTCCCCCCGCCTTTGGACAGGAGAAAACACTGAAGCTTTCTTT. Protein sequence: CASSFSYSPRLWTGENTEAFF.

This chain joins TRBV5-1 and TRBJ2-3, with D perhaps TRBD2 (6 bases). Germline CDR1 reads SGHRS; CDR2 reads YFSETQ. This CDR3 spans 16 amino acids. The V end lost 2 bases, the J end lost 3 bases, and 16 bases lay between the germline ends. CDR3 bases: TGCGCCAGCAGCTTAACCCGGGACTGGAGAACAGATACGCAGTATTTT. Its translation: CASSLTRDWRTDTQYF.

This clone was counted between two and nine times. V gene TRBV19 combines with J gene TRBJ1-5, with D possibly TRBD1 on 5 matching bases. Germline-derived CDR1 and CDR2 are LNHDA and SQIVND (reference sequence). The CDR3 sequence is 13 residues long. V was trimmed by 3 bases and J by 5 bases, leaving 8 bases between them. The CDR3 loop is CASSIGGYQPQHF. The CDR3 bases are TGTGCCAGTAGTATCGGGGGTTATCAGCCCCAGCATTTT.

This clone was recorded many times. The V call is TRBV9, the J call TRBJ2-5, with D tentatively TRBD1 (5 bases). Germline V gene sequence: CDR1 SGDLS, CDR2 YYNGEE. The CDR3 sequence is 19 residues long. The V and J ends lost 2 bases and 2 bases respectively, with 25 bases between them. The CDR3 region is CASSVAPHAGMYGQETQYF. CDR3 sequence (DNA): TGTGCCAGCAGCGTGGCCCCCCACGCAGGGATGTATGGGCAAGAGACCCAGTACTTC.

This chain connects TRBV7-9 to TRBJ2-7; D is possibly TRBD1 (7 bases). This CDR3 spans 15 amino acids. Germline CDR1 and CDR2: SEHNR and FQNEAQ (reference sequence). V was clipped by 5 bases and J by 0 bases, with 14 bases between them. The CDR3 region has the DNA TGTGCCAGCAGCCCCGCAGGGGGGAGCTCCTACGAGCAGTACTTC. Its protein is CASSPAGGSSYEQYF.

The V and J genes are TRBV27 and TRBJ1-3; D is unresolved. Deletions cut 5 bases from V and 4 bases from J, with 15 bases between. This CDR3 is 15 amino acids long. CDR1 and CDR2 (germline): MNHEY, SMNVEV (reference sequence). Here the CDR3 reads CASSSGRGGGNTIYF. Here the CDR3 DNA reads TGTGCCAGCAGTAGCGGACGGGGAGGAGGAAACACCATATATTTT.